Listed here are 30 T cell receptor beta chains from one sample, sequenced in a study of CD8 T cells in Susac syndrome. RNA amounts of roughly 0.45 to 1 ug underwent reverse transcription with random hexamers. A single record per CDR3 protein comes from TCRdb applying MiXCR to the immunoSEQ multiplex PCR reads. The table shows about 140,000 distinct CDR3 sequences, with approximately 95% occurring only once. What was sequenced was CD4+ T cells from PBMCs. These receptors were obtained from a human donor with Susac syndrome.

The chain recombines TRBV30 with TRBJ1-2, with 9 bases identical to TRBD1. J gave up 8 bases and V 0 bases, and 16 bases lay outside the gene matches. Germline values: CDR1 GTSNPN, CDR2 SVGIG (reference sequence). The CDR3 contains 17 residues. CDR3: CAWSVSQGAMLGKGYTF. CDR3 nucleotides: TGTGCCTGGAGTGTATCACAGGGGGCGATGCTTGGAAAGGGCTACACCTTC.

The chain carries TRBV10-3 and TRBJ1-2; D is undetermined. This CDR3 region has 13 residues. V was pared by 3 bases and J by 4 bases, with 9 bases between. Germline CDR1 is ENHRY and CDR2 is SYGVKD. CDR3 DNA: TGTGCCATCAGTGATTACGGGGTCTATGGCTACACCTTC. Protein sequence: CAISDYGVYGYTF.

The V gene is TRBV3-1, the J gene TRBJ2-1, with D perhaps being TRBD1 or TRBD2 (5 bases each). CDR1 and CDR2 (germline): LGHDT, YNNKEL (reference sequence). The CDR3 runs 14 residues. V was shortened by 3 bases and J by 5 bases, with 11 bases between the two germline ends. CDR3 in amino acids: CASSHSGDDNEQFF. The CDR3, as DNA: TGTGCCAGCAGCCATTCCGGGGACGACAATGAGCAGTTCTTC.

The V and J genes are TRBV12-3 or TRBV12-4 and TRBJ2-3, with a possible D match to TRBD2 (6 bases). The CDR3 is 14 residues long. The V end lost 7 bases, the J end lost 6 bases, and 17 bases lay between the germline ends. For the CDR3, the DNA is TGTGCCAGCATGGCTGGCGGGGACGTGGATACGCAGTATTTT. The encoded protein is CASMAGGDVDTQYF.

The genes are TRBV20-1 and TRBJ2-7, with TRBD2 matching over 10 bases. Trimming removed 3 bases from V and 8 bases from J; junction bases left unmatched: 7. Germline V gene lookup returns CDR1 DFQATT and CDR2 SNEGSKA (reference sequence). The CDR3 has 13 amino acids. The CDR3 loop reads CSARDSGRPQQYF. CDR3 nucleotide sequence: TGCAGTGCTAGGGATAGCGGGAGGCCGCAGCAGTACTTC.

V is TRBV10-3 and J is TRBJ2-3; D could derive from TRBD1 or TRBD2 (6 bases each). V lost 10 bases to trimming and J lost 11 bases, with 16 bases between them. CDR1 and CDR2 from the germline V gene are ENHRY and SYGVKD. The length of the CDR3 is 11 residues. In nucleotides, the CDR3 is TGTGCCACCAGGGATGAGGGGGGGCAGTATTTT. Translated: CATRDEGGQYF.

The chain is built from TRBV27 and TRBJ2-1; perhaps TRBD1 as D (6 bases). CDR3 length equals 15 residues. Germline CDR1 MNHEY, CDR2 SMNVEV (reference sequence). The V gene lost 2 bases and the J gene lost 6 bases, with 14 bases spanning the gap. The CDR3 region has the DNA TGTGCCAGCAGTTTAGACAGGCTTTTTATCAATGAGCAGTTCTTC. This encodes CASSLDRLFINEQFF.

V and J are TRBV7-9 and TRBJ2-5, with D maybe TRBD1 (6 bases). Per germline, CDR1 SEHNR and CDR2 FQNEAQ (reference sequence). V shed 5 bases and J shed 5 bases, with 15 bases lying between them. The CDR3 length is 14 residues. The CDR3 bases are TGTGCCAGCAGCCTCCGAGGGGGAGAGGAGACCCAGTACTTC. Its translation is CASSLRGGEETQYF. Looking up the rest from reference TRBV7-9 and TRBJ2-5 gives the full variable domain: DTGVSQNPRHKITKRGQNVTFRCDPISEHNRLYWYRQTLGQGPEFLTYFQNEAQLEKSRLLSDRFSAERPKGSFSTLEIQRTEQGDSAMYLCASSLRGGEETQYFGPGTRLLVL.

The chain carries TRBV10-3 and TRBJ1-3; possibly TRBD1 for D (5 bases). CDR3 size: 15 residues. Trimming removed 3 bases from V and 0 bases from J, with 9 bases in between. Germline CDR1 reads ENHRY; CDR2 reads SYGVKD. The CDR3 DNA reads as TGTGCCATCAGTGACAGGGCAAGCTCTGGAAACACCATATATTTT. Encoded protein: CAISDRASSGNTIYF.

The chain has TRBV20-1 and TRBJ2-7; the D gene is possibly TRBD2 (6 bases). Trimming removed 1 base from V and 2 bases from J, with 15 bases in between. Germline assignment: CDR1 DFQATT and CDR2 SNEGSKA (reference sequence). This CDR3 comprises 15 residues. The DNA of the CDR3 is TGCAGTGCTAGAGGGGGCACGGGCGGGGCCTACGAGCAGTACTTC. It translates to CSARGGTGGAYEQYF.

The chain is built from TRBV7-6 and TRBJ2-7; 10 bases agree with TRBD1. Germline V gene sequence: CDR1 SGHVS, CDR2 FNYEAQ. The CDR3 has 15 residues. The V segment lost 4 bases and the J segment 2 bases; nucleotides outside the gene matches: 5. The CDR3 region is CASSSETGGPYEQYF. As DNA, the CDR3 is TGTGCCAGCAGCTCCGAGACAGGGGGCCCCTACGAGCAGTACTTC.

The chain combines TRBV29-1 with TRBJ1-4; D gene unclear. The CDR3 spans 13 residues. Germline V gene data show CDR1 as SQVTM and CDR2 as ANQGSEA. The V and J ends lost 2 bases and 0 bases respectively, with 4 bases between them. The CDR3 region is CSVESSTNEKLFF. The CDR3 bases are TGCAGCGTTGAATCGTCAACTAATGAAAAACTGTTTTTT.

About this clonotype itself: One junction end disagrees with the germline gene, perhaps due to a read error. The chain joins TRBV7-7 to TRBJ2-2, with D unclear. Germline-derived CDR1 and CDR2 are SSHAT and FNYEAQ (reference sequence). This CDR3 is built from 14 residues. CDR3 sequence (DNA): TGTGCTAGCAGCTTAGGCGTCGTCACCGGGGAGCTGTTTTTT. It encodes CASSLGVVTGELFF.

This chain joins TRBV12-3 or TRBV12-4 and TRBJ2-6; D remains ambiguous. Between the trimmed V and J ends, which lost 3 bases and 11 bases, there was a span of 8 bases. This CDR3 has 12 residues. CDR3 DNA: TGTGCCAGCAGTTTTATTGGCTACGTCCTGACTTTC. It yields the protein CASSFIGYVLTF.

This clonotype showed up just once. The chain recombines TRBV4-3 with TRBJ2-1, with D uncertain. The germline gives CDR1 LGHNA, CDR2 YSLEER. The CDR3 runs 15 residues. V lost 3 bases and J 0 bases, leaving 9 bases between the germline ends. In nucleotides, the CDR3 is TGCGCCAGCAGCCACCACTACAGCTCCTACAATGAGCAGTTCTTC. It is translated as CASSHHYSSYNEQFF.

The chain uses TRBV4-3 and TRBJ2-5; possibly TRBD1 or TRBD2 for D (5 bases each). The CDR3 sequence is 15 residues long. V lost 1 base, J lost 2 bases, and 11 bases lay in between. The V gene's germline CDR1 is LGHNA and CDR2 YSLEER. The CDR3 nucleotides read TGCGCCAGCAGCCAAGGGGGACGGAATCAAGAGACCCAGTACTTC. Amino acid sequence: CASSQGGRNQETQYF.

The chain combines TRBV12-3 or TRBV12-4 with TRBJ1-5; TRBD1 matches 7 bases. The CDR3 has 17 amino acids. After removal of 5 bases from V and 2 bases from J, the junction contained 12 bases not matched to a gene. The CDR3, as DNA: TGTGCCAGCAGTCCAGTTAGGGGGCCTGGGGGCAATCAGCCCCAGCATTTT. This encodes CASSPVRGPGGNQPQHF.

The chain uses TRBV30 and TRBJ1-5; D unclear. This CDR3 has 14 amino acids. Per germline, CDR1 GTSNPN and CDR2 SVGIG (reference sequence). The V gene lost 4 bases and the J gene lost 5 bases, with 15 bases spanning the gap. The CDR3 protein is CAWIPKGPHQPQHF. The CDR3 DNA is TGTGCCTGGATCCCAAAAGGCCCACATCAGCCCCAGCATTTT.

In DNA, the CDR3 is TGTGCCAGTAGTGTACCGGGACGTCGAAGCTCCTACAATGAGCAGTTCTTC. It is translated as CASSVPGRRSSYNEQFF. J is TRBJ2-1 and V is TRBV19; possibly TRBD1 or TRBD2 for D (5 bases each). Germline V gene sequence: CDR1 LNHDA, CDR2 SQIVND (reference sequence). The CDR3 is 17 amino acids. Trimming took off 5 bases at V and 0 bases at J, with 17 bases between the two ends.

V and J are TRBV20-1 and TRBJ2-5; 7 bases align to TRBD2. This CDR3 has 14 amino acids. Unmatched junction bases numbered 9, after V lost 6 bases and J lost 2 bases. CDR1 is DFQATT and CDR2 is SNEGSKA in the germline V gene (reference sequence). The CDR3 coding sequence is TGCAGTGCGTTAGGGACTAAACAACAAGAGACCCAGTACTTC. Protein sequence: CSALGTKQQETQYF.

This chain uses TRBV29-1 with TRBJ1-2; the D is unclear. Trimming pared 7 bases from V and 0 bases from J, leaving 6 bases between. Germline lookup yields CDR1 SQVTM and CDR2 ANQGSEA. The CDR3 covers 11 residues. The chain's CDR3 is CSGLANYGYTF. CDR3 DNA sequence: TGCAGCGGTCTGGCTAACTATGGCTACACCTTC.

A single count supports this clonotype. The V call is TRBV29-1, the J call TRBJ1-4, with D unclear. V lost 5 bases and J lost 8, with 21 bases in between. This CDR3 contains 15 residues. CDR1 SQVTM and CDR2 ANQGSEA come from the germline V gene. The CDR3 spells CSVTFSGRWAEKLFF. The CDR3 DNA reads TGCAGCGTTACCTTTAGTGGCAGATGGGCAGAAAAACTGTTTTTT.

This clonotype was found once. V usage is TRBV10-3 and J usage is TRBJ1-1, with no clear D. The CDR3 spans 13 residues. From germline, CDR1 is ENHRY and CDR2 SYGVKD. Trimming removed 3 bases at V and 1 base at J, with 6 bases between. The CDR3 DNA is TGTGCCATCAGTGATCAAGGGAACACTGAAGCTTTCTTT. It encodes CAISDQGNTEAFF.

V gene TRBV19 combines with J gene TRBJ2-1, with D perhaps assigned TRBD1 or TRBD2 (6 bases each). CDR3 length: 15 residues. The V gene's germline CDR1 is LNHDA and CDR2 SQIVND (reference sequence). V was cut by 4 bases and J by 1 base, with 11 bases left in between. In DNA, the CDR3 is TGTGCCAGTAGTACGAAGGGGGGTTCCTACAATGAGCAGTTCTTC. This translates into CASSTKGGSYNEQFF.

This rearrangement joins TRBV7-9 to TRBJ2-2; D is perhaps TRBD2 (6 bases). The germline gives CDR1 SEHNR, CDR2 FQNEAQ (reference sequence). Trimming took off 5 bases at V and 2 bases at J, with 12 bases between the two ends. The CDR3 extends over 15 amino acids. CDR3 in DNA: TGTGCCAGCAGCATCGGGGGTATTAACACCGGGGAGCTGTTTTTT. This translates into CASSIGGINTGELFF.

The table lists this clonotype with a count of one. CDR3 region: CASSLLGTGGTYEQYF. CDR3 DNA sequence: TGTGCCAGCAGTTTATTAGGGACAGGCGGAACCTACGAGCAGTACTTC. The V gene is TRBV28, the J gene TRBJ2-7, with 8 bases aligning to TRBD1. Germline CDR1 is MDHEN and CDR2 is SYDVKM. There are 16 residues in the CDR3. The V segment lost 1 base and the J segment 2 bases; nucleotides outside the gene matches: 7. Together with reference TRBV28 and TRBJ2-7, the CDR3 gives the full variable domain: DVKVTQSSRYLVKRTGEKVFLECVQDMDHENMFWYRQDPGLGLRLIYFSYDVKMKEKGDIPEGYSVSREKKERFSLILESASTNQTSMYLCASSLLGTGGTYEQYFGPGTRLTVT.

This clonotype appeared a few times. A read error may account for a junction end that differs from germline. The rearrangement uses TRBV12-3 or TRBV12-4 and TRBJ1-6; D remains unclear. The CDR3 is 13 residues long. This CDR3 reads CASSSLTNSPLHF. In nucleotides, the CDR3 is TGTGCCAGCAGCTCACTGACAAATTCACCCCTCCATTTT.

V gene TRBV7-6 combines with J gene TRBJ2-2; perhaps TRBD1 as D (5 bases). Trimming stripped 2 bases from V and 3 bases from J, with 10 bases between. CDR3 length: 15 amino acids. Germline values: CDR1 SGHVS, CDR2 FNYEAQ. The CDR3 nucleotides read TGTGCCAGCAGCTTAAGTGCAGGGTACACCGGGGAGCTGTTTTTT. It specifies CASSLSAGYTGELFF. Combining the CDR3 with reference TRBV7-6 and TRBJ2-2 gives the whole variable domain GAGVSQSPRYKVTKRGQDVALRCDPISGHVSLYWYRQALGQGPEFLTYFNYEAQQDKSGLPNDRFSAERPEGSISTLTIQRTEQRDSAMYRCASSLSAGYTGELFFGEGSRLTVL.

The chain has TRBV4-2 and TRBJ2-7; no firm D call. Germline V gene data show CDR1 as LGHNA and CDR2 as YNFKEQ. The CDR3 covers 17 residues. V gave up 1 base and J gave up 0 bases, with 16 bases separating them. This chain's CDR3 is CASSQGLLADSSYEQYF. The CDR3 nucleotides read TGTGCCAGCAGCCAAGGGTTACTGGCTGATAGCTCCTACGAGCAGTACTTC.

V gene TRBV18 combines with J gene TRBJ2-7, with TRBD2 matching 7 bases. Looked up from germline, CDR1 is KGHSH and CDR2 is LQKENI. This CDR3 is 17 amino acids long. The J segment lost 7 bases and the V segment lost 0 bases, leaving 15 bases of the junction unmatched. The chain's CDR3 is CASSPPTSSLAAGEQYF. CDR3 coding DNA: TGTGCCAGCTCACCACCGACTAGCAGCCTCGCGGCGGGTGAGCAGTACTTC.